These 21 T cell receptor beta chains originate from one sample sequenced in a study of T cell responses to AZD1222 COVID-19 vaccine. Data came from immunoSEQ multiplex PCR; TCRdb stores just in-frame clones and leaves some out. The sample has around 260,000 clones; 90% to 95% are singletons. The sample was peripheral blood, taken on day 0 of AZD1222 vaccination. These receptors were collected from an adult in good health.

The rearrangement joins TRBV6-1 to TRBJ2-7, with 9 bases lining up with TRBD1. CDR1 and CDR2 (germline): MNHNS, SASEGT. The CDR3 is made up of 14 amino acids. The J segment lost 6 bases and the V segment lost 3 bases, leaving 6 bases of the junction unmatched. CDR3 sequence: CASSEPGQGSEQYF. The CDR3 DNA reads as TGTGCCAGCAGTGAGCCGGGACAGGGATCCGAGCAGTACTTC.

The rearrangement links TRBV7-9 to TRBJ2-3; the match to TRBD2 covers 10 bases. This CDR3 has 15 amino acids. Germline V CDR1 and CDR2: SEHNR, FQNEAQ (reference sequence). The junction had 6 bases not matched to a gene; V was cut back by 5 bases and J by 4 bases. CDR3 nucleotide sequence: TGTGCCAGCAGCCCTGCGAGCGGGGGGGCAGATACGCAGTATTTT. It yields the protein CASSPASGGADTQYF.

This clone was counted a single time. The CDR3, as DNA: TGTGCCAGCCGCGTCCCCTCCGGGGCAGATACGCAGTATTTT. Its translation is CASRVPSGADTQYF. The gene calls are TRBV6-6 and TRBJ2-3; maybe TRBD2 (5 bases). V shed 8 bases and J shed 4 bases, with 16 bases lying between them. In germline, CDR1 is MNHNY, CDR2 SVGAGI (reference sequence). The CDR3 contains 14 residues.

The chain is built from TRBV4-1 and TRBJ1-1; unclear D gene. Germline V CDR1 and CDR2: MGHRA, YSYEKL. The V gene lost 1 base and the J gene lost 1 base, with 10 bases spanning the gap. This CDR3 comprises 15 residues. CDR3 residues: CASSQVQGSNTEAFF. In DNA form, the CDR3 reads TGCGCCAGCAGCCAAGTACAAGGCTCGAACACTGAAGCTTTCTTT.

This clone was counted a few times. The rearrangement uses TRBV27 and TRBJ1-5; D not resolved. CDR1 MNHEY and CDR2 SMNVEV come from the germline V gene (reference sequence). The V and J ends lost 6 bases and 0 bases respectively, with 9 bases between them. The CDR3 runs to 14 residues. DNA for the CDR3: TGTGCCAGCAGCCCCGACCATAGCAATCAGCCCCAGCATTTT. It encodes CASSPDHSNQPQHF.

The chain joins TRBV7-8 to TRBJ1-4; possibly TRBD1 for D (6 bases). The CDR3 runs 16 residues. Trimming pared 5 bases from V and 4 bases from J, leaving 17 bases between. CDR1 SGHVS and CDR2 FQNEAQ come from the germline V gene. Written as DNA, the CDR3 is TGTGCCAGCAGCGCCCGATCGGACAGACTTAATGAAAAACTGTTTTTT. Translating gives CASSARSDRLNEKLFF.

CDR3 amino acids: CSVPRTSGGYTGELFF. The CDR3 bases are TGCAGCGTTCCACGGACTAGCGGGGGGTATACCGGGGAGCTGTTTTTT. The chain combines TRBV29-1 with TRBJ2-2; TRBD2 agrees at 14 bases. Germline V CDR1 and CDR2: SQVTM, ANQGSEA. CDR3 length equals 16 residues. V dropped 5 bases and J dropped 5; count of bases not matched to a gene: 7.

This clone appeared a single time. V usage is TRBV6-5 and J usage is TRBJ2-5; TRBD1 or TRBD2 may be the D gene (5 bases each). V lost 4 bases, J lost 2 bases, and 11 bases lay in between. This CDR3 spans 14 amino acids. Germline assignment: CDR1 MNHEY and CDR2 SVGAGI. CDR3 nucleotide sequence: TGTGCCAGCAGTTCCCCGAGGGGACAAGAGACCCAGTACTTC. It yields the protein CASSSPRGQETQYF.

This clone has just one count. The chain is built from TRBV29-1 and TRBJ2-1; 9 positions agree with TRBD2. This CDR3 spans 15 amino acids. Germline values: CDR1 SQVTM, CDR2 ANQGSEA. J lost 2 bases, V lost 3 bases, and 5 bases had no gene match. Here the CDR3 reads CSVESLAGTYNEQFF. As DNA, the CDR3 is TGCAGCGTTGAGTCGCTAGCGGGAACCTACAATGAGCAGTTCTTC.

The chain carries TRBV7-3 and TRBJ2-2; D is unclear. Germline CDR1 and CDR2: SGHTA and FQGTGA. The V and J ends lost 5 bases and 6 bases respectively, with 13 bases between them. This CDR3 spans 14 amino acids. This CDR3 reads CASSQQMDPGELFF. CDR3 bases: TGTGCCAGCAGCCAACAGATGGACCCCGGGGAGCTGTTTTTT.

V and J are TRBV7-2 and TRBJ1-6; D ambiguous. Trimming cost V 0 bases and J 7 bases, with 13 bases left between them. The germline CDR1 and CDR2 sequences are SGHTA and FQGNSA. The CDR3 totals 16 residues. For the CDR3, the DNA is TGTGCCAGCAGCTTAGCGGGCTACGGGAAGAATTCACCCCTCCACTTT. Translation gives CASSLAGYGKNSPLHF.

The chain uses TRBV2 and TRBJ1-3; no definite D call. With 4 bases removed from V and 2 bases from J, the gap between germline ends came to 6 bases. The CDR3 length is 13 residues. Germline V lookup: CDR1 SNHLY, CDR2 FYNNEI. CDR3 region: CASSVGTGNTIYF. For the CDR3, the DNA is TGTGCCAGCAGTGTTGGAACTGGAAACACCATATATTTT.

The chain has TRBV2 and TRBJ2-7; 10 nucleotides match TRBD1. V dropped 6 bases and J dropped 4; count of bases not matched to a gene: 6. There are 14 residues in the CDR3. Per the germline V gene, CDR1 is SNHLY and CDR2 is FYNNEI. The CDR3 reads CASRDPGQGYEQYF. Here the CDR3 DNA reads TGTGCCAGCAGAGACCCGGGACAGGGGTACGAGCAGTACTTC.

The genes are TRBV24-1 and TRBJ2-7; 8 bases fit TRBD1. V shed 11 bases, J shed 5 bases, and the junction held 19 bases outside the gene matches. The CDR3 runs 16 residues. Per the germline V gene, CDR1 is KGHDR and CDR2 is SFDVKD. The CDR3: CANQTTGDSSVNEQYF. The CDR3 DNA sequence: TGTGCCAACCAAACGACAGGGGATTCGAGCGTCAACGAGCAGTACTTC.

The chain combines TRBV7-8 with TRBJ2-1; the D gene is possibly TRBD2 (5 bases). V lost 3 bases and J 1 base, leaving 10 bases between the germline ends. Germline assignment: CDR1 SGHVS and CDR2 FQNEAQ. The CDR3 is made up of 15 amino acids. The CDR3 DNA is TGTGCCAGCAGCTTGAATTGGGAGTCCTACAATGAGCAGTTCTTC. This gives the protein CASSLNWESYNEQFF.

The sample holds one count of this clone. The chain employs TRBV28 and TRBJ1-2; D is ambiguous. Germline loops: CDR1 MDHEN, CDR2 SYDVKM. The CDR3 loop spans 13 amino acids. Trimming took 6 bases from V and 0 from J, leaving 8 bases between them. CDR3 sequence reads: CASRRRANYGYTF. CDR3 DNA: TGTGCCAGCAGAAGACGGGCTAACTATGGCTACACCTTC.

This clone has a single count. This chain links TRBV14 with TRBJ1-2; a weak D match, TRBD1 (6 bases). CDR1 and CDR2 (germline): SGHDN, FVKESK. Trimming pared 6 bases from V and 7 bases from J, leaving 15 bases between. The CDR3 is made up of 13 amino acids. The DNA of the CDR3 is TGTGCCAGCAGTCTACAGGGTGTCTCTGGCTACACCTTC. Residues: CASSLQGVSGYTF.

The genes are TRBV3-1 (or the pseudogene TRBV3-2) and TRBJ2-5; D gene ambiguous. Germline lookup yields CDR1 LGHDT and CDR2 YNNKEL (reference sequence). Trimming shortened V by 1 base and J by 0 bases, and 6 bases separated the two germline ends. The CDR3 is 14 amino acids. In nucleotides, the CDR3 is TGTGCCAGCAGCCAAGCTAGGTACCAAGAGACCCAGTACTTC. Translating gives CASSQARYQETQYF.

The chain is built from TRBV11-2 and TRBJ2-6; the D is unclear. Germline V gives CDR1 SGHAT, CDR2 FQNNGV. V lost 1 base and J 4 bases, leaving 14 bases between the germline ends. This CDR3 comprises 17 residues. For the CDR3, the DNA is TGTGCCAGCAGCTTAGTTGATGGGGTCCCCGGGGCCAACGTCCTGACTTTC. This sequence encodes CASSLVDGVPGANVLTF.

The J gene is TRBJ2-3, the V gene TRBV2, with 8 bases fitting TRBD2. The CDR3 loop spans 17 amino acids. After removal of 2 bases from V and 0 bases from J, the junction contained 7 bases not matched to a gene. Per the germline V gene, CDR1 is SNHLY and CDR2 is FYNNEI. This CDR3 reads CASSETPLAGSTDTQYF. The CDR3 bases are TGTGCCAGCAGTGAAACGCCTCTAGCGGGTAGCACAGATACGCAGTATTTT.

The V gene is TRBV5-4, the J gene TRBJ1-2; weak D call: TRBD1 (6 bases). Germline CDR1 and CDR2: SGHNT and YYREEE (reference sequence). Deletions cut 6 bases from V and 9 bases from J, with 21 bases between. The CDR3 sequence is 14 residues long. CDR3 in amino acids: CASITVGRGESYTF. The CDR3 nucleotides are TGTGCCAGCATCACAGTGGGTAGGGGGGAGAGCTACACCTTC.